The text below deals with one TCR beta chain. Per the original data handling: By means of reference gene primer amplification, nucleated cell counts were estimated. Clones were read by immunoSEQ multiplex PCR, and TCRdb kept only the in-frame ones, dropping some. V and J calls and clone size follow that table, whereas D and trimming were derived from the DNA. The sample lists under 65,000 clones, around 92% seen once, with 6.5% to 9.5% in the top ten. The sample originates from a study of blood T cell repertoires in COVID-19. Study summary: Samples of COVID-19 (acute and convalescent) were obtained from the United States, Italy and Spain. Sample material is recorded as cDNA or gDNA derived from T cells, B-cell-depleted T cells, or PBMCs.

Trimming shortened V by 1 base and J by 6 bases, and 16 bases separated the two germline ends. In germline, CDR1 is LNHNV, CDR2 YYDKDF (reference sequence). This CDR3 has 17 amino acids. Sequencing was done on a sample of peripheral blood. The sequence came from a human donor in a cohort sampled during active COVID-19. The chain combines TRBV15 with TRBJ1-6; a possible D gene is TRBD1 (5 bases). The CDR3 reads CATSRGDSFGGNSPLHF. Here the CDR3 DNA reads TGTGCCACCAGCAGAGGGGACTCCTTCGGGGGTAATTCACCCCTCCACTTT.